This T cell receptor beta chain was profiled in a study of T-cell reconstitution after alpha-beta-depleted transplantation in children. Concerning this clonotype: No antigen is known for it.

Overall study results and limits: Several hundred rapidly expanded clones from non-depleted graft cells reportedly supplied alpha-beta T cells about two months post-transplant.

Preparation of the TCRbeta library was carried out with unique molecular identifiers. TCRdb re-derived calls from the PCR reads in MiXCR, one entry per CDR3 protein. Of about 980,000 distinct CDR3 sequences listed, roughly 31% are singletons. V lost 6 bases and J lost 3, with 18 bases in between. This CDR3 has 14 residues. The germline CDR1 and CDR2 sequences are DFQATT and SNEGSKA (reference sequence). The chain couples TRBV20-1 to TRBJ2-7; D might be TRBD1 or TRBD2, each matching 5 bases. Material: PBMCs, mostly from graft donor cells, obtained 360 days after TCRalphabeta/CD19-depleted stem cell transplant. The clonotype originates from a boy under three years old who had a stem cell transplant for SCID, so the T cells may come from the graft donor. In DNA form, the CDR3 reads TGCAGTGCCGTCCCCGGGACGGATAGCTACGAGCAGTACTTC. This sequence encodes CSAVPGTDSYEQYF.